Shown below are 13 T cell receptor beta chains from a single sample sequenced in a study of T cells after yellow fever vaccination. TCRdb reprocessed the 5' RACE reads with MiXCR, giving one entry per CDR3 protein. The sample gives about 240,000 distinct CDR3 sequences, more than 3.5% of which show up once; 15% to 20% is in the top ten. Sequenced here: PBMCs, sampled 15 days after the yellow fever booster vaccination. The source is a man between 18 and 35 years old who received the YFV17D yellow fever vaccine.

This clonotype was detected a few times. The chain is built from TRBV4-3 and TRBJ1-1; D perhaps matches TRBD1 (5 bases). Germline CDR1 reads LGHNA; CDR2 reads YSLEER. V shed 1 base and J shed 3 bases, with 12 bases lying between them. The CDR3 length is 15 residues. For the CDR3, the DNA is TGCGCCAGCAGCCAAGCCCAGGGCCGATACACTGAAGCTTTCTTT. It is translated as CASSQAQGRYTEAFF.

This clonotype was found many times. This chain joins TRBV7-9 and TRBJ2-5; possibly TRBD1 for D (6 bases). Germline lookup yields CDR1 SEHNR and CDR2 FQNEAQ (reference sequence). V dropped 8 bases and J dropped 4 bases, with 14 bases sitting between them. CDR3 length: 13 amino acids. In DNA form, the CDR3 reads TGTGCCAGCCGCCGGCAGGGGAGAGAGACCCAGTACTTC. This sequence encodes CASRRQGRETQYF. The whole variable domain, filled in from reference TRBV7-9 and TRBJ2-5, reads DTGVSQNPRHKITKRGQNVTFRCDPISEHNRLYWYRQTLGQGPEFLTYFQNEAQLEKSRLLSDRFSAERPKGSFSTLEIQRTEQGDSAMYLCASRRQGRETQYFGPGTRLLVL.

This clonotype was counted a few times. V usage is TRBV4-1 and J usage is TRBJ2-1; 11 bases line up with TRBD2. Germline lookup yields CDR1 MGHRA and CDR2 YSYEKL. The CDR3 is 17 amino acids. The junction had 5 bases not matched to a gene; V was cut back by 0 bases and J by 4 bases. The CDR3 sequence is CASSQDQASGRYNEQFF. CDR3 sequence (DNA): TGCGCCAGCAGCCAAGATCAGGCTAGCGGGAGGTACAATGAGCAGTTCTTC.

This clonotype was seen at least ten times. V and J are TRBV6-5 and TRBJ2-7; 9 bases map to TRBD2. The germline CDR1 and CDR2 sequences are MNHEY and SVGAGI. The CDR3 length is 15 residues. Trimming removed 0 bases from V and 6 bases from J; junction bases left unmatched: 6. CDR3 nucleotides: TGTGCCAGCAGTTACTCCCCCGGGACTAGCTCCGAGCAGTACTTC. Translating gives CASSYSPGTSSEQYF.

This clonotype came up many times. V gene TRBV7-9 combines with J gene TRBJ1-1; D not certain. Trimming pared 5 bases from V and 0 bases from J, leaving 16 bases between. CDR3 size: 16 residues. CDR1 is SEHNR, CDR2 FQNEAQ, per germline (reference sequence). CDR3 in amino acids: CASSPPRSAMNTEAFF. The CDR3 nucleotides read TGTGCCAGCAGCCCCCCGCGGTCTGCGATGAACACTGAAGCTTTCTTT.

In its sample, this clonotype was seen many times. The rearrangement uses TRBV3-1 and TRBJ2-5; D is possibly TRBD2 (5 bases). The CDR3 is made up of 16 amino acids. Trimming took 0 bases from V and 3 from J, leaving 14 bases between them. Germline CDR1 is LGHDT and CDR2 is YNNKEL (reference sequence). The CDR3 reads CASSQDPRVREETQYF. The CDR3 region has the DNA TGTGCCAGCAGCCAAGATCCTCGGGTGCGGGAAGAGACCCAGTACTTC.

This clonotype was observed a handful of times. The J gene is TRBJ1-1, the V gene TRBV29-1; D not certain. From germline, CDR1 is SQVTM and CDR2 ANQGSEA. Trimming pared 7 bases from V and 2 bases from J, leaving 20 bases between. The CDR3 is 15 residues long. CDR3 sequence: CSAAVGVRANTEAFF. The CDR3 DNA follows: TGCAGCGCTGCGGTGGGAGTAAGGGCCAACACTGAAGCTTTCTTT.

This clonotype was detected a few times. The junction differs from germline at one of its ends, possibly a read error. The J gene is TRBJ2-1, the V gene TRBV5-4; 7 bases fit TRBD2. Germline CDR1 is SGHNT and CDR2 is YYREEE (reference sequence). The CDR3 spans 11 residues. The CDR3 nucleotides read TGTGCCAGCAGCTTAACTAGCGAAAAGATCTTC. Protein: CASSLTSEKIF.

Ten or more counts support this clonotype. The CDR3 here is CASSPRTGRGQPQHF. The DNA for the CDR3 is TGTGCCAGCAGCCCACGGACAGGGCGAGGGCAGCCCCAGCATTTT. The chain employs TRBV2 and TRBJ1-5; 8 bases fit TRBD1. The length of the CDR3 is 15 residues. V was clipped by 6 bases and J by 7 bases; unmatched bases: 11. CDR1 and CDR2 (germline): SNHLY, FYNNEI.

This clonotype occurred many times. Here the CDR3 reads CASSQTGAETQYF. The CDR3 DNA is TGTGCCAGCAGTCAAACTGGGGCGGAGACCCAGTACTTC. This chain links TRBV12-3 or TRBV12-4 with TRBJ2-5; a possible D gene is TRBD1 (5 bases). The CDR3 is 13 residues long. With 5 bases removed from V and 5 bases from J, the gap between germline ends came to 12 bases.

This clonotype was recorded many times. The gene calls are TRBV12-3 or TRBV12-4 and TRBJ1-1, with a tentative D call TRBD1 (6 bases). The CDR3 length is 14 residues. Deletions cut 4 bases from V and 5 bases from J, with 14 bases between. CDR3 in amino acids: CASSSIRGGTEAFF. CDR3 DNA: TGTGCCAGCAGTTCTATAAGGGGGGGGACTGAAGCTTTCTTT.

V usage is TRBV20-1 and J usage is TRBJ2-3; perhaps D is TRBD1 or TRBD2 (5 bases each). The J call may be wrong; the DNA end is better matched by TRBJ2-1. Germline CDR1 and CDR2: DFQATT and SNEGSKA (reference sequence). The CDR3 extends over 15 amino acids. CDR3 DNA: TGCAGTGCTAAGGGGAGTCGGGATGAATACAATGAGCAGTTCTTC. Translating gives CSAKGSRDEYNEQFF.

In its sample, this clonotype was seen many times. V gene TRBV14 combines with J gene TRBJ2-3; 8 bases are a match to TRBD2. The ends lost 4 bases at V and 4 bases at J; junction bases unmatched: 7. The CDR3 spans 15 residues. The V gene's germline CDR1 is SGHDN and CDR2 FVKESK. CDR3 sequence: CASSPSGGEADTQYF. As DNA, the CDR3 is TGTGCCAGCAGCCCCTCCGGGGGGGAAGCAGATACGCAGTATTTT.